One and the same sample provided the 27 T cell receptor beta chains below, sequenced in a study of T cell responses to AZD1222 COVID-19 vaccine. The assay was immunoSEQ multiplex PCR, and TCRdb's table has in-frame clones only and misses some. The data show around 99,000 clones, 91% seen once. Specimen: peripheral blood, collected 28 days after the second AZD1222 dose. Receptor source: an adult who received the AZD1222 COVID-19 vaccine.

This clone showed up just once. The rearrangement joins TRBV7-9 to TRBJ1-1, with D unresolved. The CDR3 has 16 amino acids. From germline, CDR1 is SEHNR and CDR2 FQNEAQ (reference sequence). V shed 5 bases and J shed 0 bases, with 16 bases lying between them. The CDR3 region is CASSPVDGRMNTEAFF. CDR3 DNA: TGTGCCAGCAGCCCCGTGGACGGGCGGATGAACACTGAAGCTTTCTTT.

The chain uses TRBV7-3 and TRBJ2-3, with D possibly called TRBD1 or TRBD2 (6 bases each). Germline V gives CDR1 SGHTA, CDR2 FQGTGA. V gave up 3 bases and J gave up 4 bases, with 14 bases separating them. There are 15 residues in the CDR3. The CDR3 nucleotides are TGTGCCAGCAGCTTTAGGGGGGTTGCGGCAGATACGCAGTATTTT. Encoded protein: CASSFRGVAADTQYF.

The chain is built from TRBV6-1 and TRBJ2-5; 8 nucleotides agree with TRBD2. This CDR3 is built from 15 residues. V trimming: 6 bases; J trimming: 2 bases; junction bases outside the gene matches: 8. Germline loops: CDR1 MNHNS, CDR2 SASEGT. The CDR3 spells CASRPQGTRQETQYF. CDR3 bases: TGTGCCAGCAGACCCCAAGGGACTAGACAAGAGACCCAGTACTTC.

The rearrangement joins TRBV6-7 to TRBJ2-7, with 15 nucleotides matching TRBD2. TRBV6-7 belongs to the ORF category, with a function that is uncertain. With 7 bases clipped from V and 4 bases from J, the junction kept 8 bases outside the gene matches. CDR3 length equals 16 residues. The CDR3 protein is CASTYRTSGRGYEQYF. The CDR3 coding sequence is TGTGCCAGCACCTACCGGACTAGCGGGAGGGGTTACGAGCAGTACTTC.

V is TRBV6-1 and J is TRBJ2-7; 10 bases map to TRBD1. V trimming: 2 bases; J trimming: 6 bases; junction bases outside the gene matches: 7. The CDR3 length is 15 residues. Germline V gene data show CDR1 as MNHNS and CDR2 as SASEGT. Here the CDR3 DNA reads TGTGCCAGCAGTGAACTGGGGACAGGGGCCTCCGAGCAGTACTTC. Protein sequence: CASSELGTGASEQYF.

The CDR3 coding sequence is TGTGCCAGCCTCGGACTAGCGGGAGACAATGAGCAGTTCTTC. Its protein product is CASLGLAGDNEQFF. The gene calls are TRBV28 and TRBJ2-1; 13 bases match TRBD2. CDR3 length: 14 residues. Trimming removed 8 bases from V and 5 bases from J; junction bases left unmatched: 3. Germline V lookup: CDR1 MDHEN, CDR2 SYDVKM. The whole variable domain, remainder taken from reference TRBV28 and TRBJ2-1, is DVKVTQSSRYLVKRTGEKVFLECVQDMDHENMFWYRQDPGLGLRLIYFSYDVKMKEKGDIPEGYSVSREKKERFSLILESASTNQTSMYLCASLGLAGDNEQFFGPGTRLTVL.

J is TRBJ2-7 and V is TRBV28, with 7 bases fitting TRBD2. The junction had 12 bases not matched to a gene; V was cut back by 7 bases and J by 3 bases. The CDR3 runs to 15 residues. From germline, CDR1 is MDHEN and CDR2 SYDVKM. The CDR3, as DNA: TGTGCCAGCAAGAAGGAGGCTAGCGGTCACTACGAGCAGTACTTC. It encodes CASKKEASGHYEQYF.

The rearrangement links TRBV7-8 to TRBJ2-7, with D perhaps TRBD2 (6 bases). The CDR3 is 18 amino acids. In germline, CDR1 is SGHVS, CDR2 FQNEAQ. The ends were cut back, 5 bases at V and 0 bases at J, with 23 bases in the middle. The chain's CDR3 is CASSLGGGPSVPSYEQYF. The CDR3 DNA reads as TGTGCCAGCAGCCTGGGAGGCGGCCCTAGCGTTCCCTCCTACGAGCAGTACTTC. Variable domain in full (rest from reference TRBV7-8 and TRBJ2-7): GAGVSQSPRYKVAKRGQDVALRCDPISGHVSLFWYQQALGQGPEFLTYFQNEAQLDKSGLPSDRFFAERPEGSVSTLKIQRTQQEDSAVYLCASSLGGGPSVPSYEQYFGPGTRLTVT.

This clone showed up many times. The chain employs TRBV27 and TRBJ1-2, with D possibly being TRBD1 (5 bases). CDR3 length equals 13 residues. With 7 bases removed from V and 8 bases from J, the gap between germline ends came to 17 bases. Germline-derived CDR1 and CDR2 are MNHEY and SMNVEV (reference sequence). The CDR3 here is CASKIPGRYGYTF. DNA of the CDR3: TGTGCCAGCAAAATACCAGGGAGGTACGGCTACACCTTC.

The chain uses TRBV7-8 and TRBJ2-3; the match to TRBD2 covers 10 bases. CDR1 and CDR2 (germline): SGHVS, FQNEAQ. The ends lost 5 bases at V and 0 bases at J; junction bases unmatched: 5. The CDR3 covers 16 residues. The CDR3 coding sequence is TGTGCCAGCAGCGCCGGGACTAGCGTTAGCACAGATACGCAGTATTTT. Translated: CASSAGTSVSTDTQYF.

The chain is built from TRBV25-1 and TRBJ2-1; maybe TRBD1 (6 bases). This CDR3 spans 15 amino acids. V was cut by 5 bases and J by 5 bases, with 16 bases left in between. Germline V gene sequence: CDR1 MGHDK, CDR2 SYGVNS. In DNA form, the CDR3 reads TGTGCCAGCAGTCCCACAGGGATTCCAAACAATGAGCAGTTCTTC. It encodes CASSPTGIPNNEQFF.

J is TRBJ2-1 and V is TRBV6-6; D not resolved. Germline values: CDR1 MNHNY, CDR2 SVGAGI (reference sequence). The CDR3 runs 14 residues. V was trimmed by 8 bases and J by 5 bases, leaving 16 bases between them. The CDR3 DNA follows: TGTGCCAGCCTCCTGTCAGGTGATAACAATGAGCAGTTCTTC. This encodes CASLLSGDNNEQFF.

The gene calls are TRBV5-6 and TRBJ2-1, with D unclear. Between the trimmed V and J ends, which lost 2 bases and 6 bases, there was a span of 9 bases. CDR1 and CDR2 from the germline V gene are SGHDT and YYEEEE. This CDR3 is 13 amino acids long. The CDR3 DNA reads TGTGCCAGCAGCTTTATCGGGCTCAATGAGCAGTTCTTC. Protein: CASSFIGLNEQFF.

The rearrangement joins TRBV28 to TRBJ1-4, with 8 bases that match TRBD1. The germline V gene has CDR1 MDHEN and CDR2 SYDVKM. The CDR3 is 15 amino acids. Losses at the gene ends were 5 bases for V and 7 bases for J; bases not matched to a gene: 9. CDR3 in amino acids: CASSLPQGAFEKLFF. The CDR3 DNA is TGTGCCAGCAGTCTGCCCCAGGGGGCTTTTGAAAAACTGTTTTTT.

CDR3 in amino acids: CASSYSVYSGNTIYF. The CDR3, as DNA: TGTGCCAGCAGTTACTCTGTATACTCTGGAAACACCATATATTTT. The chain uses TRBV6-5 and TRBJ1-3; the D is unclear. Looked up from germline, CDR1 is MNHEY and CDR2 is SVGAGI. The CDR3 is made up of 15 amino acids. V shed 0 bases and J shed 0 bases, with 6 bases lying between them.

The V gene is TRBV10-3, the J gene TRBJ2-1; D uncertain. The CDR3 loop spans 13 amino acids. The V gene lost 3 bases and the J gene lost 4 bases, with 7 bases spanning the gap. Germline assignment: CDR1 ENHRY and CDR2 SYGVKD. The CDR3 sequence: CAISEQFYNEQFF. In DNA, the CDR3 is TGTGCCATCAGTGAACAGTTTTACAATGAGCAGTTCTTC.

V gene TRBV28 combines with J gene TRBJ1-5, with 8 bases fitting TRBD1. The V gene end was trimmed by 3 bases and the J gene end by 6 bases; junction bases not matched to a gene: 7. The length of the CDR3 is 15 residues. CDR1 and CDR2 (germline): MDHEN, SYDVKM. CDR3 nucleotides: TGTGCCAGCAGTTTGGCACAGGGGGTAACTCAGCCCCAGCATTTT. Its protein product is CASSLAQGVTQPQHF. Supplemented by reference TRBV28 and TRBJ1-5, the full variable domain reads DVKVTQSSRYLVKRTGEKVFLECVQDMDHENMFWYRQDPGLGLRLIYFSYDVKMKEKGDIPEGYSVSREKKERFSLILESASTNQTSMYLCASSLAQGVTQPQHFGDGTRLSIL.

The genes are TRBV27 and TRBJ1-1, with 9 bases aligning to TRBD1. CDR1 and CDR2 from the germline V gene are MNHEY and SMNVEV (reference sequence). V dropped 5 bases and J dropped 1; count of bases not matched to a gene: 8. CDR3 length: 16 amino acids. CDR3 coding DNA: TGTGCCAGCAGTACGAGACAGGGGGGCCCGAACACTGAAGCTTTCTTT. Residues: CASSTRQGGPNTEAFF.

The rearrangement joins TRBV5-1 to TRBJ2-7; TRBD1 aligns across 8 bases. Germline V gene lookup returns CDR1 SGHRS and CDR2 YFSETQ. V lost 4 bases and J lost 4; bases outside the gene matches: 13. This CDR3 has 16 amino acids. CDR3 coding DNA: TGCGCCAGCAGCCTTTCTTGGACAGGGAAAGGGTACGAGCAGTACTTC. Protein: CASSLSWTGKGYEQYF.

V is TRBV9 and J is TRBJ1-3; weak D call: TRBD1 (5 bases). Germline loops: CDR1 SGDLS, CDR2 YYNGEE. The length of the CDR3 is 15 residues. Between the trimmed V and J ends, which lost 3 bases and 9 bases, there was a span of 19 bases. The CDR3 DNA is TGTGCCAGCAGCGCATCCCCGGGACTACGCGGCACCATATATTTT. It translates to CASSASPGLRGTIYF.

This rearrangement joins TRBV28 to TRBJ2-3; 8 bases line up with TRBD1. This CDR3 spans 15 amino acids. After removal of 5 bases from V and 3 bases from J, the junction contained 7 bases not matched to a gene. Germline V CDR1 and CDR2: MDHEN, SYDVKM. The DNA for the CDR3 is TGTGCCAGCAGTCTAAACAGGGGGGCAACAGATACGCAGTATTTT. Its protein product is CASSLNRGATDTQYF.

The chain has TRBV9 and TRBJ2-3; TRBD2 matches 10 bases. The CDR3 is made up of 18 amino acids. Germline trimming cut 0 bases from V and 4 bases from J; bases unmatched to any gene: 11. The V gene's germline CDR1 is SGDLS and CDR2 YYNGEE. CDR3 bases: TGTGCCAGCAGCGTAGGGGCTAGCGGGAGTTTTAATGCAGATACGCAGTATTTT. The encoded protein is CASSVGASGSFNADTQYF.

V and J are TRBV7-8 and TRBJ1-5; tentatively, D is TRBD1 (5 bases). CDR1 SGHVS and CDR2 FQNEAQ come from the germline V gene. V was trimmed by 5 bases and J by 6 bases, leaving 17 bases between them. There are 15 residues in the CDR3. The CDR3 region has the DNA TGTGCCAGCAGCCTGTCCAGGGACCCCCGTCAGCCCCAGCATTTT. Residues: CASSLSRDPRQPQHF.

This chain links TRBV4-3 with TRBJ1-1; possible D gene TRBD1, 5 bases. This CDR3 region has 15 residues. The germline V gene has CDR1 LGHNA and CDR2 YSLEER. V gave up 0 bases and J gave up 5 bases, with 13 bases separating them. The CDR3 protein is CASSQDRGEKTEAFF. As DNA, the CDR3 is TGCGCCAGCAGCCAAGATCGGGGGGAGAAGACTGAAGCTTTCTTT.

The J gene is TRBJ2-3, the V gene TRBV7-2; D gene uncertain. Trimming removed 3 bases at V and 6 bases at J, with 16 bases between. The germline V gene has CDR1 SGHTA and CDR2 FQGNSA. The CDR3 length is 15 residues. CDR3 coding DNA: TGTGCCAGCAGCTTTTCGGGCACCCTCGGGGATACGCAGTATTTT. This encodes CASSFSGTLGDTQYF.

The V and J genes are TRBV4-1 and TRBJ1-3; 7 positions agree with TRBD1. This CDR3 is built from 16 residues. The junction had 8 bases not matched to a gene; V was cut back by 3 bases and J by 3 bases. Germline V gene sequence: CDR1 MGHRA, CDR2 YSYEKL. Here the CDR3 reads CASSHLTGDGGNTIYF. The DNA for the CDR3 is TGCGCCAGCAGCCACCTCACAGGGGATGGTGGAAACACCATATATTTT.

The CDR3 reads CASTPDITNTGELFF. DNA for the CDR3: TGTGCCAGTACCCCGGACATCACTAACACCGGGGAGCTGTTTTTT. The J gene is TRBJ2-2, the V gene TRBV19; weak D call: TRBD1 (5 bases). This CDR3 is built from 15 residues. V gave up 7 bases and J gave up 2 bases, with 14 bases separating them. Germline V lookup: CDR1 LNHDA, CDR2 SQIVND (reference sequence). The full variable domain, its missing parts supplied by reference TRBV19 and TRBJ2-2, is DGGITQSPKYLFRKEGQNVTLSCEQNLNHDAMYWYRQDPGQGLRLIYYSQIVNDFQKGDIAEGYSVSREKKESFPLTVTSAQKNPTAFYLCASTPDITNTGELFFGEGSRLTVL.